The next 23 T cell receptor beta chains were all read from a single sample in a study of response to subunit inactivated influenza vaccine. TCRdb reanalysed the RT-PCR reads using MiXCR and keeps one entry per CDR3 protein. Of more than 400,000 distinct CDR3 sequences in the sample, roughly 7.6% are singletons; the top ten hold around 13%. The sample here was PBMCs from blood, taken around 25 months after vaccination. These receptors all come from a man aged 45 to 70 who received an inactivated influenza vaccine.

The V call is TRBV6-1, the J call TRBJ2-5, with D hard to call. This CDR3 is built from 15 residues. V shed 3 bases and J shed 6 bases, with 17 bases lying between them. From germline, CDR1 is MNHNS and CDR2 SASEGT. The CDR3 nucleotides are TGTGCCAGCAGTGAGCTATCGGTAGTTTTGAAGACCCAGTACTTC. Protein product: CASSELSVVLKTQYF.

The V and J genes are TRBV7-9 and TRBJ1-4, with D perhaps TRBD1 (6 bases). CDR1 is SEHNR and CDR2 is FQNEAQ in the germline V gene (reference sequence). Trimming left V 5 bases short and J 7 bases short, with 20 bases between. CDR3 size: 16 residues. The CDR3 nucleotides are TGTGCCAGCAGCCCCCGACAACAGGGCAACCTTGAAAAACTGTTTTTT. As protein: CASSPRQQGNLEKLFF.

This clonotype was picked up a small number of times. The V gene is TRBV28, the J gene TRBJ2-1, with D tentatively TRBD2 (6 bases). Germline V gives CDR1 MDHEN, CDR2 SYDVKM. Deletions cut 5 bases from V and 2 bases from J, with 10 bases between. This CDR3 spans 14 amino acids. The CDR3 sequence is CASSPREPYNEQFF. CDR3 DNA sequence: TGTGCCAGCAGTCCTCGGGAGCCCTACAATGAGCAGTTCTTC. Looking up the rest from reference TRBV28 and TRBJ2-1 gives the full variable domain: DVKVTQSSRYLVKRTGEKVFLECVQDMDHENMFWYRQDPGLGLRLIYFSYDVKMKEKGDIPEGYSVSREKKERFSLILESASTNQTSMYLCASSPREPYNEQFFGPGTRLTVL.

The chain has TRBV12-3 or TRBV12-4 and TRBJ1-5; D call uncertain. This CDR3 is 12 amino acids long. The ends were cut back, 2 bases at V and 7 bases at J, with 6 bases in the middle. In DNA, the CDR3 is TGTGCCAGCAGTTTAAGGAGGCAGCCCCAGCATTTT. This gives the protein CASSLRRQPQHF.

This clonotype was observed a few times. The genes are TRBV10-3 and TRBJ2-3, with D unclear. Trimming stripped 4 bases from V and 2 bases from J, with 7 bases between. Germline V gene sequence: CDR1 ENHRY, CDR2 SYGVKD. This CDR3 spans 13 amino acids. This CDR3 is CAISGTLTDTQYF. In DNA form, the CDR3 reads TGTGCCATCAGTGGGACGCTCACAGATACGCAGTATTTT.

There are many counts of this clonotype. V usage is TRBV5-6 and J usage is TRBJ1-5; no clear D. This CDR3 region has 13 residues. V lost 6 bases and J lost 2, with 9 bases in between. Germline-derived CDR1 and CDR2 are SGHDT and YYEEEE. DNA of the CDR3: TGTGCCAGCACCCAATGGGGCAATCAGCCCCAGCATTTT. Translation gives CASTQWGNQPQHF.

This clonotype was detected many times. This rearrangement joins TRBV5-8 to TRBJ2-3; the match to TRBD1 covers 10 bases. Trimming took 3 bases from V and 3 from J; bases not matched to a gene: 13. Germline values: CDR1 SGHTS, CDR2 YDEGEE. This CDR3 region has 18 residues. CDR3 loop: CASSSFWGDRGQTDTQYF. The CDR3 region has the DNA TGTGCCAGCAGCTCCTTTTGGGGGGACAGGGGCCAAACAGATACGCAGTATTTT.

This chain uses TRBV7-2 with TRBJ2-3; D unresolved. Trimming shortened V by 5 bases and J by 2 bases, and 5 bases separated the two germline ends. Germline V gene data show CDR1 as SGHTA and CDR2 as FQGNSA. This CDR3 is 12 amino acids long. The CDR3 nucleotides are TGTGCCAGCAGCATCACCACAGATACGCAGTATTTT. It specifies CASSITTDTQYF.

In this sample, this clonotype turned up many times. The rearrangement links TRBV7-9 to TRBJ2-4, with no clear D. This CDR3 has 15 amino acids. Trimming removed 5 bases from V and 0 bases from J, with 11 bases in between. Looked up from germline, CDR1 is SEHNR and CDR2 is FQNEAQ (reference sequence). In DNA form, the CDR3 reads TGTGCCAGCAGCCTTAATGTACTAGCCAAAAACATTCAGTACTTC. As protein: CASSLNVLAKNIQYF.

The rearrangement links TRBV20-1 to TRBJ2-3, with unresolved D. This CDR3 is built from 13 residues. With 3 bases removed from V and 2 bases from J, the gap between germline ends came to 9 bases. Germline lookup yields CDR1 DFQATT and CDR2 SNEGSKA (reference sequence). This CDR3 is CSASLLTTDTQYF. In DNA form, the CDR3 reads TGCAGTGCTAGTCTTCTGACCACAGATACGCAGTATTTT.

The chain carries TRBV4-3 and TRBJ1-3, with TRBD1 as a possible D gene (6 bases). V shed 0 bases and J shed 3 bases, with 15 bases lying between them. The germline CDR1 and CDR2 sequences are LGHNA and YSLEER. This CDR3 has 17 amino acids. The CDR3 spells CASSQEIEGVYGNTIYF. The CDR3 coding sequence is TGCGCCAGCAGCCAAGAAATTGAGGGGGTGTATGGAAACACCATATATTTT.

This clonotype was recorded at least ten times. V and J are TRBV29-1 and TRBJ2-7; D perhaps matches TRBD1 (5 bases). Between the trimmed V and J ends, which lost 0 bases and 1 base, there was a span of 10 bases. From germline, CDR1 is SQVTM and CDR2 ANQGSEA. This CDR3 is built from 14 residues. The CDR3 loop is CSVEEQTGSYEQYF. DNA for the CDR3: TGCAGCGTTGAAGAACAAACAGGTTCCTACGAGCAGTACTTC.

This sequence joins TRBV20-1 and TRBJ2-1, with 7 bases fitting TRBD2. This CDR3 is built from 16 residues. Germline values: CDR1 DFQATT, CDR2 SNEGSKA (reference sequence). V shed 0 bases, J shed 6 bases, and the junction held 11 bases outside the gene matches. The CDR3 sequence: CSAREQGGSRFNEQFF. In DNA, the CDR3 is TGCAGTGCTAGAGAACAAGGCGGGAGCCGTTTCAATGAGCAGTTCTTC.

The J gene is TRBJ2-2, the V gene TRBV5-1; D unclear. V dropped 8 bases and J dropped 6 bases, with 8 bases sitting between them. The CDR3 runs to 11 residues. The germline gives CDR1 SGHRS, CDR2 YFSETQ. The DNA for the CDR3 is TGCGCCAGTACGAGCGCCGGGGAGCTGTTTTTT. Translating it yields CASTSAGELFF.

This clonotype showed up just a few times. The genes are TRBV20-1 and TRBJ2-7; 7 positions match TRBD2. Germline CDR1 reads DFQATT; CDR2 reads SNEGSKA (reference sequence). The CDR3 loop spans 14 amino acids. The trim removed 3 bases at V and 5 bases at J, leaving 10 bases unmatched. The CDR3 sequence is CSARQGRGENEQYF. DNA for the CDR3: TGCAGTGCTAGGCAAGGGAGGGGAGAGAACGAGCAGTACTTC.

This clonotype was counted many times. The rearrangement joins TRBV27 to TRBJ2-7; 12 bases match TRBD2. Germline values: CDR1 MNHEY, CDR2 SMNVEV (reference sequence). The CDR3 is made up of 16 amino acids. V shed 6 bases, J shed 3 bases, and the junction held 9 bases outside the gene matches. DNA of the CDR3: TGTGCCAGCAGACCCGTGGGACTAGCGGGCGACTACGAGCAGTACTTC. As protein: CASRPVGLAGDYEQYF.

This clonotype came up a few times. The CDR3 region has the DNA TGCAGTGTTCGACCGACGAACACTGAAGCTTTCTTT. Residues: CSVRPTNTEAFF. V and J are TRBV20-1 and TRBJ1-1; D not resolved. CDR3 size: 12 residues. Germline CDR1 is DFQATT and CDR2 is SNEGSKA (reference sequence). The V and J ends lost 7 bases and 1 base respectively, with 10 bases between them.

This clonotype was observed a few times. V gene TRBV5-1 combines with J gene TRBJ2-3; D is perhaps TRBD2 (6 bases). From germline, CDR1 is SGHRS and CDR2 YFSETQ. The CDR3 spans 15 residues. V lost 5 bases and J lost 0, with 13 bases in between. CDR3 nucleotides: TGCGCCAGCAGAGAGGGGAGCGGGAGCACAGATACGCAGTATTTT. Protein sequence: CASREGSGSTDTQYF.

The table lists this clonotype with a few counts. This chain joins TRBV6-1 and TRBJ2-5, with 7 bases that match TRBD1. CDR1 is MNHNS, CDR2 SASEGT, per germline. J lost 4 bases, V lost 2 bases, and 4 bases had no gene match. The CDR3 is 14 residues long. CDR3 sequence reads: CASSEFSGGETQYF. CDR3 DNA sequence: TGTGCCAGCAGTGAATTCTCAGGGGGAGAGACCCAGTACTTC.

This clonotype was seen many times. The J gene is TRBJ2-5, the V gene TRBV7-9; 8 bases map to TRBD1. J gave up 2 bases and V 4 bases, and 6 bases lay outside the gene matches. The CDR3 spans 15 residues. Germline CDR1 SEHNR, CDR2 FQNEAQ (reference sequence). The CDR3 loop reads CASSSRQGIQETQYF. CDR3 nucleotide sequence: TGTGCCAGCAGCTCCCGACAGGGGATACAAGAGACCCAGTACTTC.

This clonotype was observed many times. J is TRBJ2-1 and V is TRBV6-5; TRBD2 aligns across 7 bases. V lost 3 bases and J lost 9; bases outside the gene matches: 8. Looked up from germline, CDR1 is MNHEY and CDR2 is SVGAGI. This CDR3 is built from 14 residues. The CDR3 nucleotides read TGTGCCAGCAGTTATGTAACTAGCGATGTTGAGCAGTTCTTC. Encoded protein: CASSYVTSDVEQFF.

This rearrangement joins TRBV19 to TRBJ1-4, with D hard to call. V lost 7 bases, J lost 9 bases, and 9 bases lay in between. From germline, CDR1 is LNHDA and CDR2 SQIVND (reference sequence). The CDR3 runs to 11 residues. CDR3 sequence (DNA): TGTGCCAGTACCTCGCTCCAAAAACTGTTTTTT. Translation gives CASTSLQKLFF.

This clonotype has more than one count but fewer than ten. The J gene is TRBJ1-2, the V gene TRBV5-1, with 9 nucleotides matching TRBD1. The CDR3 covers 15 residues. From germline, CDR1 is SGHRS and CDR2 YFSETQ. With 4 bases clipped from V and 1 base from J, the junction kept 5 bases outside the gene matches. This CDR3 reads CASSAGQGNNYGYTF. CDR3 nucleotide sequence: TGCGCCAGCAGCGCTGGACAGGGGAATAACTATGGCTACACCTTC.